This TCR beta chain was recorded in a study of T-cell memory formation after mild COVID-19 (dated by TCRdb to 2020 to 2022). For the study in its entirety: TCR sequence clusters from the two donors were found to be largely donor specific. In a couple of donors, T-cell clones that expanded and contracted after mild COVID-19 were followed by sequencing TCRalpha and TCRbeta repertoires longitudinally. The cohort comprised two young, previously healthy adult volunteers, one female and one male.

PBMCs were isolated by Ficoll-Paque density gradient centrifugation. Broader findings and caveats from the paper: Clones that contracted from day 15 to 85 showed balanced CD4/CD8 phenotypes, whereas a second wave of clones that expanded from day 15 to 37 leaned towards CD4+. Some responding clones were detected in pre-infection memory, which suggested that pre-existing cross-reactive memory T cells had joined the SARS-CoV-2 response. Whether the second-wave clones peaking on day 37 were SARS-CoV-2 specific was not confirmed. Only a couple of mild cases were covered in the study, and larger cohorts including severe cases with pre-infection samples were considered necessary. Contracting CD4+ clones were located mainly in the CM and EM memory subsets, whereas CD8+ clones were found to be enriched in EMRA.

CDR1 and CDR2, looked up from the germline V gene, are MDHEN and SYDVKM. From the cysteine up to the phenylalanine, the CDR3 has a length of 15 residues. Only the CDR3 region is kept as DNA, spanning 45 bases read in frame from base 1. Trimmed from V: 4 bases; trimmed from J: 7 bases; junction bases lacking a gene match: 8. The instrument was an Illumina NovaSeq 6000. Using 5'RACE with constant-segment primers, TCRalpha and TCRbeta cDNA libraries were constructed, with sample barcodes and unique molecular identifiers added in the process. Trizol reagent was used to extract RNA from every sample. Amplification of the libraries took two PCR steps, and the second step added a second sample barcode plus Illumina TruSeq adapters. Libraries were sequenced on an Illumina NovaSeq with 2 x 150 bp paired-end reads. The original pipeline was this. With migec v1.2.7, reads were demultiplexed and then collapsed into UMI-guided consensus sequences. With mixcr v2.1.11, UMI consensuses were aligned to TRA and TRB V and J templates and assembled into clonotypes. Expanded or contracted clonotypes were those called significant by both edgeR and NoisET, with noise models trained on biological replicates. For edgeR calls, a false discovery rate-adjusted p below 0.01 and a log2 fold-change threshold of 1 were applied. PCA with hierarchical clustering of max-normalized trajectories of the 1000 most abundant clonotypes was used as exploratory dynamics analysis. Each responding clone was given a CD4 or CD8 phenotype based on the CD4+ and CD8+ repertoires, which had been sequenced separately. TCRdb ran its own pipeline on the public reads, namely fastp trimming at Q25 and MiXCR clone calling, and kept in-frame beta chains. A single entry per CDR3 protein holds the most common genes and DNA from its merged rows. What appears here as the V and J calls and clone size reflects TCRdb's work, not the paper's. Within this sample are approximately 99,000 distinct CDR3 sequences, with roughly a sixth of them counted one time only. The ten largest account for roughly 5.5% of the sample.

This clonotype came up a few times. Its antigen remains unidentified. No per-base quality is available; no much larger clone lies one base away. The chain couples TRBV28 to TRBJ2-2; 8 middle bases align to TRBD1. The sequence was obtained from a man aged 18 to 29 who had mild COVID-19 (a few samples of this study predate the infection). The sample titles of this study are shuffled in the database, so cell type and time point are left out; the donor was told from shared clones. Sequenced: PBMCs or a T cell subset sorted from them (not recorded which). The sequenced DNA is TGTGCCAGCAGTTCGCCCCAGGGGGCAGTCGGGGAGCTGTTTTTT. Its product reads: CASSSPQGAVGELFF.